This is a list of T cell receptor beta chains from one sample in a study of monozygotic twins with inflammatory bowel disease. With the 5' RACE reads reprocessed, TCRdb shows one record per CDR3 protein and no DNA. This sample contains about 160,000 distinct CDR3 sequences. Sequencing used blood. These receptors all come from a human donor with ulcerative colitis or Crohn's disease, or a healthy co-twin of an affected twin (not recorded which). Both conserved end residues are part of each CDR3. Each record gives: J gene, V gene, CDR3 protein.

TRBJ1-1 TRBV11-2 CASRDGTANTEAFF
TRBJ2-1 TRBV19 CASSISAGLYNEQFF
TRBJ1-4 TRBV5-1 CASSVGQGGEKLFF
TRBJ1-5 TRBV4-2 CASSERFDSNQPQHF
TRBJ1-6 TRBV6-1 CASSRGMSSYNSPLHF
TRBJ1-1 TRBV21-1 CASSKVEGADGEENTEAFF
TRBJ2-1 TRBV9 CASRDKEYWQQFF
TRBJ2-7 TRBV15 CATSRDGSSYEQYF
TRBJ2-1 TRBV14 CASSQDRGGGLNEQFF
TRBJ1-1 TRBV6-2/TRBV6-3 CASSYKQGAIRLNTEAFF
TRBJ2-7 TRBV3-1 CASSQEYEQYF
TRBJ2-1 TRBV18 CASSPLTGVGYNEQFF
TRBJ2-4 TRBV20-1 CSASVFLWEAKNIQYF
TRBJ2-7 TRBV12-3/TRBV12-4 CASSLIGGPNEQYF
TRBJ2-1 TRBV9 CASSAGLAGLLQFF
TRBJ2-2 TRBV12-5 CASALRGDTGELFF
TRBJ2-7 TRBV9 CASSVEGTGGNEQYF
TRBJ2-1 TRBV7-3 CASQIAGHYNEQFF